One and the same sample provided the 8 T cell receptor beta chains below, sequenced in a study of T cells in Graves' hyperthyroidism and ophthalmopathy. RNA transcripts were the template for amplifying TCR beta CDR3 regions. The HTBI primer set drove a first-round RT-PCR of the TCR CDR3. TCRdb reanalysed the multiplex PCR reads using MiXCR and keeps one entry per CDR3 protein. The data hold over 500,000 distinct CDR3 sequences, with around 15% observed a single time. The sequencing input was blood. These receptors were taken from a woman in her thirties or forties with Graves' hyperthyroidism.

The chain couples TRBV9 to TRBJ2-3; possibly TRBD1 for D (6 bases). The germline V and J ends were trimmed by 3 bases and 8 bases, with 22 bases remaining between them. Germline V lookup: CDR1 SGDLS, CDR2 YYNGEE. The CDR3 has 16 residues. The CDR3 region is CASSAETGTGIVTQYF. The CDR3 DNA is TGTGCCAGCAGCGCCGAGACAGGCACCGGAATCGTTACGCAGTATTTT. The full variable domain, with the rest looked up from reference TRBV9 and TRBJ2-3, is DSGVTQTPKHLITATGQRVTLRCSPRSGDLSVYWYQQSLDQGLQFLIQYYNGEERAKGNILERFSAQQFPDLHSELNLSSLELGDSALYFCASSAETGTGIVTQYFGPGTRLTVL.

The rearrangement joins TRBV30 to TRBJ2-5; tentatively, D is TRBD1 (6 bases). The CDR3 is 15 amino acids. V was cut by 0 bases and J by 4 bases, with 15 bases left in between. CDR1 is GTSNPN, CDR2 SVGIG, per germline (reference sequence). DNA of the CDR3: TGTGCCTGGAGTGTACGGGGCAGGGGCCCAGAGACCCAGTACTTC. Protein product: CAWSVRGRGPETQYF. Filled out from reference TRBV30 and TRBJ2-5, the complete variable domain reads SQTIHQWPATLVQPVGSPLSLECTVEGTSNPNLYWYRQAAGRGLQLLFYSVGIGQISSEVPQNLSASRPQDRQFILSSKKLLLSDSGFYLCAWSVRGRGPETQYFGPGTRLLVL.

This clonotype has at least ten counts. This chain links TRBV27 with TRBJ2-7; 8 bases are a match to TRBD1. Trimming took 3 bases from V and 3 from J; bases not matched to a gene: 7. Germline-derived CDR1 and CDR2 are MNHEY and SMNVEV (reference sequence). The CDR3 totals 15 residues. The CDR3 coding sequence is TGTGCCAGCAGTTTTCGACAGGGGCAGGACTACGAGCAGTACTTC. Translating it yields CASSFRQGQDYEQYF.

This chain links TRBV6-1 with TRBJ1-1; D is unresolved. The V end lost 5 bases, the J end lost 6 bases, and 13 bases lay between the germline ends. The CDR3 contains 13 residues. CDR1 MNHNS and CDR2 SASEGT come from the germline V gene. The CDR3 protein is CASSSRTISEAFF. The CDR3 DNA reads TGTGCCAGCAGTAGTAGGACCATTTCTGAAGCTTTCTTT.

The V and J genes are TRBV28 and TRBJ1-5; 8 positions agree with TRBD1. The CDR3 has 15 amino acids. V trimming: 2 bases; J trimming: 6 bases; junction bases outside the gene matches: 6. Germline CDR1 reads MDHEN; CDR2 reads SYDVKM. The CDR3 coding sequence is TGTGCCAGCAGTTTAAACGGCAGGGGGCTTCAGCCCCAGCATTTT. Translation: CASSLNGRGLQPQHF. The full variable domain, in which reference TRBV28 and TRBJ1-5 provide the parts outside the CDR3, is DVKVTQSSRYLVKRTGEKVFLECVQDMDHENMFWYRQDPGLGLRLIYFSYDVKMKEKGDIPEGYSVSREKKERFSLILESASTNQTSMYLCASSLNGRGLQPQHFGDGTRLSIL.

A word on this clonotype: A read error is possible here, since a much larger clone lies one base away. The rearrangement uses TRBV6-9 and TRBJ2-5; maybe TRBD1 (6 bases). CDR3 length: 16 amino acids. In germline, CDR1 is MNHGY, CDR2 SVAAGI. Trimming removed 6 bases from V and 3 bases from J, with 20 bases in between. The CDR3 region is CASSLVELGGKETQYF. CDR3 bases: TGTGCCAGCAGCTTAGTCGAACTAGGGGGAAAAGAGACCCAGTACTTC.

This clonotype was observed a few times. J is TRBJ2-7 and V is TRBV4-2; tentative D call: TRBD2 (6 bases). Germline CDR1 and CDR2: LGHNA and YNFKEQ. The CDR3 extends over 14 amino acids. V was cut by 0 bases and J by 4 bases, with 10 bases left in between. The DNA of the CDR3 is TGTGCCAGCAGCCAAGAGGGGACTCCATACGAGCAGTACTTC. As protein: CASSQEGTPYEQYF.

This clonotype was recorded many times. The J gene is TRBJ2-3, the V gene TRBV12-3 or TRBV12-4; weak D call: TRBD2 (6 bases). Trimming took off 5 bases at V and 5 bases at J, with 17 bases between the two ends. The CDR3 contains 15 residues. CDR3 sequence: CASSPRGSGGDTQYF. For the CDR3, the DNA is TGTGCCAGCAGTCCTCGGGGTAGCGGAGGAGATACGCAGTATTTT.